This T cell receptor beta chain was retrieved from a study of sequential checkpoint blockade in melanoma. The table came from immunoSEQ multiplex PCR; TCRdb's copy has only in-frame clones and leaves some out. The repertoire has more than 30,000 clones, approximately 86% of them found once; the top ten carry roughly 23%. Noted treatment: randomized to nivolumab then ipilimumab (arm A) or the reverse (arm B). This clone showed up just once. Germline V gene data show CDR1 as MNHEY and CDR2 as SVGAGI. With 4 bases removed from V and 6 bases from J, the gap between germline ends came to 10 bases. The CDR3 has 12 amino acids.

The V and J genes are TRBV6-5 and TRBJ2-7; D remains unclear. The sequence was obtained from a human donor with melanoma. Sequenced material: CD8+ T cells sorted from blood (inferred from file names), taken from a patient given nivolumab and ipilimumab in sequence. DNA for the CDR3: TGTGCCAGCAGTTCACCCACTGCCGAGCAGTACTTC. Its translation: CASSSPTAEQYF.